These 28 T cell receptor beta chains were all obtained from the same sample, sequenced in a study of blood T cell repertoires in COVID-19. Produced via immunoSEQ multiplex PCR; TCRdb's table is partial and in-frame only. The sample has 280,000 or so clones, roughly 90% seen once. Source material: PBMCs or T cells enriched from blood (not recorded which). These receptors all stem from a woman aged 50 to 65 who had been exposed to COVID-19.

The chain has TRBV5-1 and TRBJ2-2; 8 bases match TRBD1. The germline gives CDR1 SGHRS, CDR2 YFSETQ. The CDR3 spans 15 residues. J was trimmed by 2 bases and V by 5 bases; bases with no gene match: 5. CDR3 in amino acids: CASRLTGVNTGELFF. The CDR3 bases are TGCGCCAGCAGATTGACAGGGGTTAACACCGGGGAGCTGTTTTTT.

The gene calls are TRBV5-1 and TRBJ2-2; 7 bases fit TRBD1. The J segment lost 0 bases and the V segment lost 4 bases, leaving 12 bases of the junction unmatched. Germline V gene lookup returns CDR1 SGHRS and CDR2 YFSETQ. There are 18 residues in the CDR3. CDR3 DNA: TGCGCCAGCAGCCCGGGACAGTCAGTGGTCGCGAACACCGGGGAGCTGTTTTTT. Protein product: CASSPGQSVVANTGELFF.

The V call is TRBV4-1, the J call TRBJ1-5, with a possible D match to TRBD1 (6 bases). V gave up 0 bases and J gave up 0 bases, with 12 bases separating them. CDR1 is MGHRA and CDR2 is YSYEKL in the germline V gene. The CDR3 covers 17 residues. CDR3 protein: CASSQEGAGISNQPQHF. The CDR3 DNA follows: TGCGCCAGCAGCCAAGAGGGGGCAGGGATTAGCAATCAGCCCCAGCATTTT.

The chain has TRBV27 and TRBJ1-2, with 11 positions matching TRBD1. After removal of 3 bases from V and 3 bases from J, the junction contained 6 bases not matched to a gene. This CDR3 has 16 residues. CDR1 and CDR2 (germline): MNHEY, SMNVEV (reference sequence). CDR3 coding DNA: TGTGCCAGCAGTTTGTCGGACAGGGGGCGTTACTATGGCTACACCTTC. Translating gives CASSLSDRGRYYGYTF.

The rearrangement joins TRBV28 to TRBJ1-2, with D unclear. The ends were cut back, 8 bases at V and 5 bases at J, with 9 bases in the middle. The CDR3 totals 11 residues. Germline V gene data show CDR1 as MDHEN and CDR2 as SYDVKM. The DNA for the CDR3 is TGTGCCAGCGCCGAACAGTATGGCTACACCTTC. It specifies CASAEQYGYTF.

The rearrangement links TRBV3-1 (or the pseudogene TRBV3-2) to TRBJ1-1; 8 positions match TRBD1. The V segment lost 10 bases and the J segment 0 bases; nucleotides outside the gene matches: 4. The CDR3 totals 13 residues. From germline, CDR1 is LGHDT and CDR2 YNNKEL (reference sequence). The CDR3 DNA follows: TGTGCCACCGGACAGGGAATGAACACTGAAGCTTTCTTT. As protein: CATGQGMNTEAFF.

This clone appeared a few times. The chain is built from TRBV11-1 and TRBJ2-2, with 10 bases aligning to TRBD1. This CDR3 has 15 residues. Germline CDR1 is SGHAT and CDR2 is FQDESV (reference sequence). Germline trimming cut 5 bases from V and 4 bases from J; bases unmatched to any gene: 4. DNA for the CDR3: TGTGCCAGCAGCAGGACAGGGGGGAGCACCGGGGAGCTGTTTTTT. This translates into CASSRTGGSTGELFF. The whole variable domain, filled in from reference TRBV11-1 and TRBJ2-2, reads EAEVAQSPRYKITEKSQAVAFWCDPISGHATLYWYRQILGQGPELLVQFQDESVVDDSQLPKDRFSAERLKGVDSTLKIQPAELGDSAMYLCASSRTGGSTGELFFGEGSRLTVL.

This chain links TRBV18 with TRBJ1-4, with TRBD1 as a possible D gene (5 bases). Germline V gene lookup returns CDR1 KGHSH and CDR2 LQKENI. The CDR3 is 13 amino acids. The V gene lost 6 bases and the J gene lost 7 bases, with 12 bases spanning the gap. This CDR3 reads CASSRSGGEKLFF. The CDR3 DNA sequence: TGTGCCAGCTCCCGGTCGGGGGGTGAAAAACTGTTTTTT.

This clone appeared a single time. The V call is TRBV10-3, the J call TRBJ1-4; 8 bases agree with TRBD1. CDR3 length: 14 amino acids. The J segment lost 8 bases and the V segment lost 10 bases, leaving 12 bases of the junction unmatched. Germline values: CDR1 ENHRY, CDR2 SYGVKD. The CDR3 DNA reads as TGTGCCACCAGAAACGGGACAGGAAGAGAAAAACTGTTTTTT. Its protein is CATRNGTGREKLFF.

The CDR3 nucleotides read TGTGCCAGCAGTTTACCGACAGGGACTAATGAAAAACTGTTTTTT. Encoded protein: CASSLPTGTNEKLFF. V gene TRBV28 combines with J gene TRBJ1-4; TRBD1 aligns across 7 bases. The CDR3 is 15 residues long. CDR1 is MDHEN, CDR2 SYDVKM, per germline. V shed 2 bases and J 2 bases; nucleotides not matched to a gene: 2.

There are a few counts of this clone. CDR3: CASSLLGSSGNTIYF. CDR3 bases: TGCGCCAGCAGCTTGCTGGGGAGCTCTGGAAACACCATATATTTT. The chain is built from TRBV5-1 and TRBJ1-3; no reliable D call. With 1 base removed from V and 0 bases from J, the gap between germline ends came to 8 bases. This CDR3 has 15 residues. Germline V lookup: CDR1 SGHRS, CDR2 YFSETQ.

The gene calls are TRBV7-9 and TRBJ1-6; the match to TRBD1 covers 7 bases. Losses at the gene ends were 4 bases for V and 8 bases for J; bases not matched to a gene: 11. CDR1 is SEHNR and CDR2 is FQNEAQ in the germline V gene (reference sequence). There are 16 residues in the CDR3. The CDR3 loop is CASSSRDRETYSPLHF. The CDR3 DNA reads as TGTGCCAGCAGCTCACGGGACAGAGAGACGTATTCACCCCTCCACTTT.

This chain connects TRBV4-2 to TRBJ2-4, with TRBD2 identical over 12 bases. Per germline, CDR1 LGHNA and CDR2 YNFKEQ. This CDR3 has 18 residues. V gave up 2 bases and J gave up 4 bases; unmatched junction bases: 9. This CDR3 reads CASSQTSGGLTLKNIQYF. In DNA form, the CDR3 reads TGTGCCAGCAGCCAAACTAGCGGGGGGCTGACTCTTAAAAACATTCAGTACTTC.

The genes are TRBV27 and TRBJ1-6; TRBD1 is a possible D gene (6 bases). V was pared by 2 bases and J by 8 bases, with 10 bases between. The CDR3 spans 14 residues. In germline, CDR1 is MNHEY, CDR2 SMNVEV (reference sequence). DNA for the CDR3: TGTGCCAGCAGTTTAGGACAGACCTATTCACCCCTCCACTTT. This gives the protein CASSLGQTYSPLHF.

J is TRBJ1-1 and V is TRBV27, with D possibly matching TRBD1 (5 bases). The CDR3 totals 14 residues. Germline V gene sequence: CDR1 MNHEY, CDR2 SMNVEV (reference sequence). Trimming left V 2 bases short and J 0 bases short, with 7 bases between. The CDR3 protein is CASSLGRVNTEAFF. The CDR3 DNA is TGTGCCAGCAGTTTAGGCAGGGTGAACACTGAAGCTTTCTTT.

The chain carries TRBV29-1 and TRBJ2-1; perhaps TRBD1 as D (5 bases). Trimming removed 7 bases at V and 8 bases at J, with 12 bases between. Germline values: CDR1 SQVTM, CDR2 ANQGSEA. This CDR3 comprises 11 residues. The CDR3 bases are TGCAGCGGGAACCAGGGTCATGAGCAGTTCTTC. Encoded protein: CSGNQGHEQFF.

The gene calls are TRBV10-3 and TRBJ2-2, with TRBD1 identical over 8 bases. The CDR3 loop spans 13 amino acids. CDR1 ENHRY and CDR2 SYGVKD come from the germline V gene. Trimming removed 6 bases from V and 5 bases from J; junction bases left unmatched: 2. The CDR3 nucleotides are TGTGCCATCAGCGGGACAGGAACCGGGGAGCTGTTTTTT. It specifies CAISGTGTGELFF.

This clone was detected only once. The gene calls are TRBV6-5 and TRBJ1-1; 7 bases line up with TRBD1. J gave up 2 bases and V 6 bases, and 6 bases lay outside the gene matches. The CDR3 loop spans 14 amino acids. The germline CDR1 and CDR2 sequences are MNHEY and SVGAGI. CDR3 loop: CASSVDRVNTEAFF. CDR3 DNA: TGTGCCAGCAGCGTCGACAGGGTTAACACTGAAGCTTTCTTT.

The V gene is TRBV2, the J gene TRBJ1-1; the D is unclear. CDR3 length equals 12 residues. Deletions cut 2 bases from V and 7 bases from J, with 8 bases between. In germline, CDR1 is SNHLY, CDR2 FYNNEI. The CDR3 DNA follows: TGTGCCAGCAGTGAACTGACACATGAAGCTTTCTTT. Its protein product is CASSELTHEAFF.

The chain joins TRBV5-1 to TRBJ1-1; tentative D call: TRBD1 (5 bases). V was cut by 6 bases and J by 5 bases, with 17 bases left in between. Germline V gives CDR1 SGHRS, CDR2 YFSETQ. This CDR3 is built from 14 residues. Here the CDR3 reads CASTVWDWGTEAFF. CDR3 bases: TGCGCCAGCACTGTTTGGGACTGGGGAACTGAAGCTTTCTTT. Using reference TRBV5-1 and TRBJ1-1 for the parts outside the CDR3, the full variable domain is KAGVTQTPRYLIKTRGQQVTLSCSPISGHRSVSWYQQTPGQGLQFLFEYFSETQRNKGNFPGRFSGRQFSNSRSEMNVSTLELGDSALYLCASTVWDWGTEAFFGQGTRLTVV.

The chain links TRBV2 to TRBJ1-1, with D unclear. CDR3 length: 16 residues. Germline lookup yields CDR1 SNHLY and CDR2 FYNNEI. Trimming removed 4 bases from V and 1 base from J, with 16 bases in between. CDR3 nucleotide sequence: TGTGCCAGCAGTGTTTCGGCAGGAAATCGGAACACTGAAGCTTTCTTT. This encodes CASSVSAGNRNTEAFF.

The V call is TRBV7-2, the J call TRBJ1-5; a weak D match, TRBD1 (6 bases). V was clipped by 4 bases and J by 3 bases, with 10 bases between them. CDR1 and CDR2 (germline): SGHTA, FQGNSA. This CDR3 spans 14 amino acids. The CDR3 DNA reads TGTGCCAGCAGCTCAGGGACACCCAATCAGCCCCAGCATTTT. This sequence encodes CASSSGTPNQPQHF.

The rearrangement uses TRBV5-1 and TRBJ1-2, with 11 bases lining up with TRBD1. After removal of 0 bases from V and 6 bases from J, the junction contained 10 bases not matched to a gene. This CDR3 has 17 amino acids. Per germline, CDR1 SGHRS and CDR2 YFSETQ. The CDR3 DNA is TGCGCCAGCAGCTTGGGATCCGGGACAGGGGGTCAGAATGGCTACACCTTC. Protein product: CASSLGSGTGGQNGYTF.

The chain employs TRBV28 and TRBJ1-1, with D perhaps TRBD1 (6 bases). The CDR3 contains 12 residues. V dropped 8 bases and J dropped 1 base, with 8 bases sitting between them. Per the germline V gene, CDR1 is MDHEN and CDR2 is SYDVKM. The CDR3 loop is CASQTGNTEAFF. In nucleotides, the CDR3 is TGTGCCAGCCAGACAGGGAACACTGAAGCTTTCTTT. Filled out from reference TRBV28 and TRBJ1-1, the complete variable domain reads DVKVTQSSRYLVKRTGEKVFLECVQDMDHENMFWYRQDPGLGLRLIYFSYDVKMKEKGDIPEGYSVSREKKERFSLILESASTNQTSMYLCASQTGNTEAFFGQGTRLTVV.

The genes are TRBV14 and TRBJ1-2, with 7 positions matching TRBD1. With 6 bases clipped from V and 7 bases from J, the junction kept 5 bases outside the gene matches. Per the germline V gene, CDR1 is SGHDN and CDR2 is FVKESK. This CDR3 has 12 amino acids. Here the CDR3 DNA reads TGTGCCAGCAGAACAACAGGGGCTGGCTACACCTTC. Translated: CASRTTGAGYTF.

V gene TRBV28 combines with J gene TRBJ2-5; 9 bases align to TRBD2. Germline CDR1 reads MDHEN; CDR2 reads SYDVKM. The CDR3 extends over 16 amino acids. The V segment lost 2 bases and the J segment 2 bases; nucleotides outside the gene matches: 6. CDR3: CASSLRRGGLQETQYF. The CDR3 region has the DNA TGTGCCAGCAGTTTACGGCGGGGGGGCCTACAAGAGACCCAGTACTTC.

The chain employs TRBV5-4 and TRBJ1-3, with 7 bases identical to TRBD1. V shed 3 bases and J 0 bases; nucleotides not matched to a gene: 3. The CDR3 spans 15 residues. From germline, CDR1 is SGHNT and CDR2 YYREEE (reference sequence). The CDR3 DNA sequence: TGTGCCAGCAGCTGGGGACAGAGCTCTGGAAACACCATATATTTT. This codes for CASSWGQSSGNTIYF.

This clone was detected a few times. This chain joins TRBV6-5 and TRBJ1-2, with D uncertain. The length of the CDR3 is 13 residues. In germline, CDR1 is MNHEY, CDR2 SVGAGI. V lost 10 bases to trimming and J lost 2 bases, with 14 bases between them. The CDR3 nucleotides read TGTGCCACACCCTGGGAGGTCAACTATGGCTACACCTTC. This codes for CATPWEVNYGYTF.